These T cell receptor beta chains were read from a single sample in a study of Ad26.COV2.S vaccination and SARS-CoV-2 variants. Generated by immunoSEQ multiplex PCR, the TCRdb table keeps only in-frame clones and is missing some. The sample shows roughly 300,000 clones, roughly nine tenths of them seen only once. Specimen: peripheral blood, collected in a trial of Ad26.COV2.S vaccine versus placebo. The source of these receptors is a person between 18 and 65 years old who received the Ad26.COV2.S COVID-19 vaccine or a placebo. Both conserved end residues are trimmed from each CDR3. The D gene is left open where the match is weak.

j_call: TRBJ2-1; v_call: TRBV4-3; d_call: TRBD2; cdr3_aa: ASSQEGTSGPNEQF
j_call: TRBJ2-2; v_call: TRBV10-3; d_call: NA; cdr3_aa: AISSGSKGRIHTGELF
j_call: TRBJ2-7; v_call: TRBV13; d_call: TRBD1; cdr3_aa: ASSLGGGQFLYEQY
j_call: TRBJ1-2; v_call: TRBV9; d_call: NA; cdr3_aa: ASSVEGLEGPYGYT
j_call: TRBJ1-4; v_call: TRBV19; d_call: NA; cdr3_aa: ASSRDATNEKLF
j_call: TRBJ2-1; v_call: TRBV11-2; d_call: NA; cdr3_aa: ASSLDPPLGLYIGEQF
j_call: TRBJ2-1; v_call: TRBV24-1; d_call: NA; cdr3_aa: ATSDRDNPAGEQF
j_call: TRBJ2-7; v_call: TRBV9; d_call: NA; cdr3_aa: ASSPRAGASTYEQY
j_call: TRBJ2-7; v_call: TRBV28; d_call: TRBD2; cdr3_aa: ASMGGTYSSYEQY
j_call: TRBJ2-5; v_call: TRBV5-1; d_call: NA; cdr3_aa: ASSPGGPETQY
j_call: TRBJ2-3; v_call: TRBV4-2; d_call: TRBD2; cdr3_aa: ASSQDGLAGSPTDTQY
j_call: TRBJ2-7; v_call: TRBV19; d_call: NA; cdr3_aa: ASSIASGDTRPYEQY
j_call: TRBJ1-6; v_call: TRBV15; d_call: NA; cdr3_aa: ATSRDPPGHKNSPLH
j_call: TRBJ1-2; v_call: TRBV6-5; d_call: NA; cdr3_aa: ASSYHMTESGYT
j_call: TRBJ2-3; v_call: TRBV6-5; d_call: NA; cdr3_aa: ASTGSGTDTQY
j_call: TRBJ2-5; v_call: TRBV10-3; d_call: NA; cdr3_aa: AISEPGNDVETQY
j_call: TRBJ1-3; v_call: TRBV30; d_call: NA; cdr3_aa: ASPTEGGNTIY
j_call: TRBJ2-2; v_call: TRBV19; d_call: NA; cdr3_aa: ASTPSVGTGTGELF
j_call: TRBJ1-1; v_call: TRBV7-9; d_call: NA; cdr3_aa: ASSRTGSGTEAF
j_call: TRBJ2-3; v_call: TRBV10-3; d_call: NA; cdr3_aa: AISPGTLYTDTQY
j_call: TRBJ2-3; v_call: TRBV7-2; d_call: NA; cdr3_aa: ASSLHGTSTDTQY
j_call: TRBJ1-1; v_call: TRBV10-3; d_call: NA; cdr3_aa: AISESAANTEAF
j_call: TRBJ2-5; v_call: TRBV3-1/TRBV3-2; d_call: NA; cdr3_aa: ASGGEETQY
j_call: TRBJ2-4; v_call: TRBV5-1; d_call: TRBD1; cdr3_aa: ASSLGGQANIQY
j_call: TRBJ1-3; v_call: TRBV6-5; d_call: NA; cdr3_aa: AASREESSGNTIY
j_call: TRBJ2-7; v_call: TRBV18; d_call: NA; cdr3_aa: ASSQGIDYEQY
j_call: TRBJ2-3; v_call: TRBV7-9; d_call: TRBD1; cdr3_aa: ASSSRQGRTDTQY